At least ten counts were recorded for the clone carrying this TCR beta chain. These data belong to a study of read filtering for tumor transcriptome and immune sequencing. Study-wide context: The cohort had roughly 17 men and more than 13 women aged roughly 47 to 80, mean around 63 years. After DNase treatment, RNA was made into whole-transcriptome libraries. IR-seq gave about 3.5 to 10.27 million TCR reads per sample; RNA-seq gave 85 to 1273.

The CDR3 is 15 residues long. Trimming removed 5 bases from V and 2 bases from J, with 15 bases in between. Germline V gene sequence: CDR1 MDHEN, CDR2 SYDVKM. From 300 to 400 ng of RNA, a library with molecular barcoded alpha/delta and beta/gamma adaptors was made. Via MiXCR, TCRdb re-called the reads, giving one row per CDR3 protein. Of about 50,000 distinct CDR3 sequences listed, about a fifth were seen once; the top ten hold approximately 40%. The chain uses TRBV28 and TRBJ1-1; the D gene is possibly TRBD1 (5 bases). Input material: a population of CD138-negative cells sorted from bone marrow. This receptor was identified in a donor aged 40 or over with multiple myeloma. The CDR3 loop reads CASSPYVGANTEAFF. The CDR3 region has the DNA TGTGCCAGCAGTCCCTACGTCGGGGCAAACACTGAAGCTTTCTTT.